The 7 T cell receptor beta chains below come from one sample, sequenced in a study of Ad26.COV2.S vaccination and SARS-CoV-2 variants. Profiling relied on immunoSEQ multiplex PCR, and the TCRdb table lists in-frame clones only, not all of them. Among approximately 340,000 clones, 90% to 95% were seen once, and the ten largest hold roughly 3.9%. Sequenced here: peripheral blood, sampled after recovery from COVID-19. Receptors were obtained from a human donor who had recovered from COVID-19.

The DNA for the CDR3 is TGCGCCAGCAGCCAAGAAGGGACGCCCTACGAGCAGTACTTC. It translates to CASSQEGTPYEQYF. This chain joins TRBV4-1 and TRBJ2-7; D tentatively reads TRBD1 or TRBD2 (5 bases each). Per germline, CDR1 MGHRA and CDR2 YSYEKL. V shed 0 bases and J shed 2 bases, with 8 bases lying between them. This CDR3 comprises 14 residues.

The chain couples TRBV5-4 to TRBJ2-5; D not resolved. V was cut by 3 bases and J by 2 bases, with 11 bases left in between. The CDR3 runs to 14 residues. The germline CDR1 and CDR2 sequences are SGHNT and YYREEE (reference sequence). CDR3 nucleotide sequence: TGTGCCAGCAGCTCCCAGCTGGTGCAAGAGACCCAGTACTTC. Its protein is CASSSQLVQETQYF.

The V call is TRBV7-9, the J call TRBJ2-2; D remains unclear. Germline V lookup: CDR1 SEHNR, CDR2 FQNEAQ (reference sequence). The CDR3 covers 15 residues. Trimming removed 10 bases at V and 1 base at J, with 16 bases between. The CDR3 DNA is TGTGCCACCACACCCCCGACGGAGAACACCGGGGAGCTGTTTTTT. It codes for CATTPPTENTGELFF.

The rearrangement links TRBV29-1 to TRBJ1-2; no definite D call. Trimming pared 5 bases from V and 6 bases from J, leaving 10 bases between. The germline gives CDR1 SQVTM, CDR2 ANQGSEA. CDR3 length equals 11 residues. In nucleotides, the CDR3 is TGCAGCGTTACCAAACAAGATGGCTACACCTTC. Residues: CSVTKQDGYTF. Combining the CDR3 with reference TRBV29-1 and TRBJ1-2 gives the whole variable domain SAVISQKPSRDICQRGTSLTIQCQVDSQVTMMFWYRQQPGQSLTLIATANQGSEATYESGFVIDKFPISRPNLTFSTLTVSNMSPEDSSIYLCSVTKQDGYTFGSGTRLTVV.

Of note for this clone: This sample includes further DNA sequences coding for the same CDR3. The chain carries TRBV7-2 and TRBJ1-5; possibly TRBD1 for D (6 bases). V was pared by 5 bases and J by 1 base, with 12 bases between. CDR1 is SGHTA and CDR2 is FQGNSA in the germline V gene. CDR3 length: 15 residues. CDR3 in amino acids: CASSLGGGSNQPQHF. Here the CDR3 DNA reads TGTGCCAGCAGCCTAGGGGGGGGAAGCAATCAGCCCCAGCATTTT.

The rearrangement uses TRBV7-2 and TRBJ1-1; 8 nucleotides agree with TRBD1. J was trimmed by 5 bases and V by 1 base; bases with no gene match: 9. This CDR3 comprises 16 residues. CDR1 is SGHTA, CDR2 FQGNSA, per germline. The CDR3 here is CASSLVRGRGETEAFF. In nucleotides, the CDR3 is TGTGCCAGCAGCTTAGTCAGGGGGCGTGGGGAAACTGAAGCTTTCTTT.

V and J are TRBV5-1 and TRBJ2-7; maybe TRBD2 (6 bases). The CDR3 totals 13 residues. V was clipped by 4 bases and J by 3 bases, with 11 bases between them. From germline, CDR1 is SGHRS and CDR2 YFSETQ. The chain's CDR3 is CASSRLSGYEQYF. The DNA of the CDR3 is TGCGCCAGCAGCCGACTTAGCGGCTACGAGCAGTACTTC. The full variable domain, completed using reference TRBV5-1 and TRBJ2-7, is KAGVTQTPRYLIKTRGQQVTLSCSPISGHRSVSWYQQTPGQGLQFLFEYFSETQRNKGNFPGRFSGRQFSNSRSEMNVSTLELGDSALYLCASSRLSGYEQYFGPGTRLTVT.